This T cell receptor (beta chain) was documented in a study of blood T cells in healthy people across ages. Study conclusions and caveats: Among long-lived donors, naive CD4+ cells were more numerous and diversity higher than in aged donors. TCR beta diversity per million T cells fell roughly linearly with age.

The CDR3 is 16 amino acids. V shed 0 bases, J shed 14 bases, and the junction held 17 bases outside the gene matches. CDR1 and CDR2 from the germline V gene are DFQATT and SNEGSKA (reference sequence). Researchers collected about 9.1 milliliters of peripheral blood from every single donor. Each sample gave at least 6.5 million isolated PBMCs. For the second PCR, which ran for about 6 to 12 cycles, a sample-barcoded 5' primer and a J-beta primer mix were used. TCRdb re-analysed the 5' RACE reads in MiXCR, keeping a single row per CDR3 protein. Found here are about 1.1 million distinct CDR3 sequences, around two fifths of them singletons; the top ten hold 10% to 15%. The table lists this clonotype with a few counts. The antigen remains unidentified.

The rearrangement links TRBV20-1 to TRBJ2-3; 10 nucleotides match TRBD2. This TCR was recovered from a man between 18 and 29 years old in good health. Sequenced sample: blood. The CDR3 reads CSARDLPSGGLARLYF. CDR3 sequence (DNA): TGCAGTGCTAGAGATCTCCCTAGCGGGGGCTTAGCTAGGTTGTATTTT.